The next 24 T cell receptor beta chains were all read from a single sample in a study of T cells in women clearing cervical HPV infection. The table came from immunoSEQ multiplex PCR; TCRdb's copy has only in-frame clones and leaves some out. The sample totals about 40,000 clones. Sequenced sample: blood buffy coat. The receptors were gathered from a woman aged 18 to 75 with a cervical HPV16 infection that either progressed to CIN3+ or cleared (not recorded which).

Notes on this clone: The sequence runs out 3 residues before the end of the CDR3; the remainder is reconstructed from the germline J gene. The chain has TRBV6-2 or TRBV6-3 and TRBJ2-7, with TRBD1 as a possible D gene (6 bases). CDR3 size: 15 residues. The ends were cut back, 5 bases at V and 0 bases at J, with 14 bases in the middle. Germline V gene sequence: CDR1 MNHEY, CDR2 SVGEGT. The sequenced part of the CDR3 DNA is TGTGCCAGCAGTGACGATTCGGGACACTCCTACGAG. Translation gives CASSDDSGHSYE. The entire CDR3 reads CASSDDSGHSYEQYF.

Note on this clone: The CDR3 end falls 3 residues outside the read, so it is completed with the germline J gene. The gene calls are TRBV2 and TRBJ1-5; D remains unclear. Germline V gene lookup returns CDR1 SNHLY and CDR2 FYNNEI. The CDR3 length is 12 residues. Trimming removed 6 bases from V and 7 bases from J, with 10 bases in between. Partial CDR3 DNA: TGTGCCAGCAGGCGGGGTGGGCAGCCC. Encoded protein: CASRRGGQP. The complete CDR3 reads CASRRGGQPQHF.

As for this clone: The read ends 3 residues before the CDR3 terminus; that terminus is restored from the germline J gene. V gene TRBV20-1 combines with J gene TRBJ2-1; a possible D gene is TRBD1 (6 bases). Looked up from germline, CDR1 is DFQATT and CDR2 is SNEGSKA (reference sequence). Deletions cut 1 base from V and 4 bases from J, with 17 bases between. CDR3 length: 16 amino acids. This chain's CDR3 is CSARVLGQSSYNEQFF. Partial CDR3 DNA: TGCAGTGCTAGAGTCCTAGGACAGTCATCGTACAATGAG.

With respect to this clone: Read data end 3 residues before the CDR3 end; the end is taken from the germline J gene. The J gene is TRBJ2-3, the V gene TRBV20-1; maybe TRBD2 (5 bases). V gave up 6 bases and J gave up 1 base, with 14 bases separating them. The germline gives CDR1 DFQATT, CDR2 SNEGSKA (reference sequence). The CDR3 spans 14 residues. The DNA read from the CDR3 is TGCAGTGCCCCACCAGAGGGCCGCACAGATACG. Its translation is CSAPPEGRTDT. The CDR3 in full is CSAPPEGRTDTQYF.

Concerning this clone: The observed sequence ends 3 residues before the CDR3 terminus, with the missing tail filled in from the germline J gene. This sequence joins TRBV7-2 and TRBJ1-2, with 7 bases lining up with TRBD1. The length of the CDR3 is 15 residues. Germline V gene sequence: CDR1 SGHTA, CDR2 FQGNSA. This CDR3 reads CASSEQGTSTDTYTF. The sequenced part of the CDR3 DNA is TGTGCCAGCAGCGAACAGGGGACTAGCACAGATACC. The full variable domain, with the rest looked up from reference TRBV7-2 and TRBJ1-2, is GAGVSQSPSNKVTEKGKDVELRCDPISGHTALYWYRQSLGQGLEFLIYFQGNSAPDKSGLPSDRFSAERTGGSVSTLTIQRTQQEDSAVYLCASSEQGTSTDTYTFGSGTRLTVV.

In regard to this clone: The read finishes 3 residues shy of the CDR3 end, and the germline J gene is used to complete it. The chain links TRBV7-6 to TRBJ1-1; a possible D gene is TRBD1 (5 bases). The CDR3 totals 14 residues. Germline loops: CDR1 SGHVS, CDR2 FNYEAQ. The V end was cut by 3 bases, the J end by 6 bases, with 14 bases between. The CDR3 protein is CASSFGQGDAEAFF. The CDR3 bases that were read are TGTGCCAGCAGCTTCGGACAAGGGGATGCTGAA.

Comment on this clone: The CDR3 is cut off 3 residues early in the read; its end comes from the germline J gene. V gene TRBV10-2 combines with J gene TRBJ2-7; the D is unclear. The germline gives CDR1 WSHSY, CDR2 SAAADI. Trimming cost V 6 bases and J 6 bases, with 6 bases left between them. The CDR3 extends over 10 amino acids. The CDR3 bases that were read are TGCGCCAGCAGGGGCCCCGAG. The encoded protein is CASRGPE. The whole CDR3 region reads CASRGPEQYF.

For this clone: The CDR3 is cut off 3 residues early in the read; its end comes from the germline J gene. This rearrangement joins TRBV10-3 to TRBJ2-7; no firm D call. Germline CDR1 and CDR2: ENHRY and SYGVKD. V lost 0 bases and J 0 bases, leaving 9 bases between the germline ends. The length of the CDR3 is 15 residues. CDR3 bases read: TGTGCCATCAGTGAGTCGATTGGCCCCTCCTACGAG. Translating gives CAISESIGPSYE. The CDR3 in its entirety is CAISESIGPSYEQYF.

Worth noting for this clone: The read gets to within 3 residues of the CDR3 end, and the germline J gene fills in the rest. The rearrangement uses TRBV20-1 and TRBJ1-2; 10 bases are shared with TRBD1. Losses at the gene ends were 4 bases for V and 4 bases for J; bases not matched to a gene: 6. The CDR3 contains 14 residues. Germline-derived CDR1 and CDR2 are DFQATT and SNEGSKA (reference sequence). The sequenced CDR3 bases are TGCAGTGCTACCCCGGGACAGGGGACCTATGGC. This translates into CSATPGQGTYG. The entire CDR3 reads CSATPGQGTYGYTF.

The covered CDR3 bases are TGTGCCAGCAGCCAAACCACTAGCGGGAGGCCCACAGATACG. This encodes CASSQTTSGRPTDT. The CDR3, in full, reads CASSQTTSGRPTDTQYF. This rearrangement joins TRBV4-2 to TRBJ2-3; 12 nucleotides agree with TRBD2. With the read ending 3 residues before the CDR3 end, the germline J gene is used to fill in that end. Germline V gene lookup returns CDR1 LGHNA and CDR2 YNFKEQ. V shed 2 bases, J shed 2 bases, and the junction held 5 bases outside the gene matches. CDR3 size: 17 residues.

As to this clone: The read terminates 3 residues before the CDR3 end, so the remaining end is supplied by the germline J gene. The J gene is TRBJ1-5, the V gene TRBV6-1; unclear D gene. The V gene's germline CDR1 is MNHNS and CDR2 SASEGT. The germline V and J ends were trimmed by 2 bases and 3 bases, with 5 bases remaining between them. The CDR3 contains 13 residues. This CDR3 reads CASSENTNQPQHF. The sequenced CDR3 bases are TGTGCCAGCAGTGAAAACACCAATCAGCCC.

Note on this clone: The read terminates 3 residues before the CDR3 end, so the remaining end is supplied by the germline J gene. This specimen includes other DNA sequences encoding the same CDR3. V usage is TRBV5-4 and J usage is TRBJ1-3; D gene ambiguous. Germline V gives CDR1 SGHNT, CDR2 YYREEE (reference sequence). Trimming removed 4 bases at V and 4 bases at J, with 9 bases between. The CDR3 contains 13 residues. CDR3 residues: CASSPRQGNTIYF. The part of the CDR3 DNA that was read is TGTGCCAGCAGCCCGCGGCAAGGAAACACC.

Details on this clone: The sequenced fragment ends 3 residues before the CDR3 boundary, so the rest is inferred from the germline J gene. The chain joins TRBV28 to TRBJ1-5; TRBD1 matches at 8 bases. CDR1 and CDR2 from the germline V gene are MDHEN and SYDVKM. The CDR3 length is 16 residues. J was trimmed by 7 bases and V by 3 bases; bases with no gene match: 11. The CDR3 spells CASSLATGEGSQPQHF. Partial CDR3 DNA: TGTGCCAGCAGTTTGGCGACAGGGGAGGGAAGCCAGCCC.

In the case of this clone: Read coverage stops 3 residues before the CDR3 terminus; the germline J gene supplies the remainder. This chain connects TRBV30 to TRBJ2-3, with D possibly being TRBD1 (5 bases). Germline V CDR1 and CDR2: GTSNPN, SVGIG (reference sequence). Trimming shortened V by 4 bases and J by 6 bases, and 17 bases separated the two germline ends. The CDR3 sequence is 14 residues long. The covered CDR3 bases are TGTGCCTGGACTTTTGGGGAAGGGGCTGATACG. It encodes CAWTFGEGADT. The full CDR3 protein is CAWTFGEGADTQYF.

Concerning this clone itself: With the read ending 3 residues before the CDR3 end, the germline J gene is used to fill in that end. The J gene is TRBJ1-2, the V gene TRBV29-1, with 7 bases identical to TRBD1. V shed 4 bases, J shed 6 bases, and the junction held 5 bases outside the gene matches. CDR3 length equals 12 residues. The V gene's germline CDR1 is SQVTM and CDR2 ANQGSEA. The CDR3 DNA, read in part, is TGCAGCGTTGTGGGACAGTCCGATGGC. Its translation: CSVVGQSDG. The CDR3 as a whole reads CSVVGQSDGYTF.

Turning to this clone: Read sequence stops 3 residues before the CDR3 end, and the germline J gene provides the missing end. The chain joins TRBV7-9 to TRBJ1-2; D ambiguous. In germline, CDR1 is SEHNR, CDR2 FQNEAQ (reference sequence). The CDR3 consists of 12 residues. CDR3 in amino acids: CASSYITDTYTF. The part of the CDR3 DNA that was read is TGTGCCAGCAGCTACATCACAGATACC.

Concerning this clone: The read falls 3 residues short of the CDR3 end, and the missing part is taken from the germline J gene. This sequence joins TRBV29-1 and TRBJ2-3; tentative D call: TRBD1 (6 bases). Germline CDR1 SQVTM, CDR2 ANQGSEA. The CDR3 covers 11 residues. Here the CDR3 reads CSVQGQETQYF. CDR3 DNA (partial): TGCAGCGTTCAGGGACAAGAGACG.

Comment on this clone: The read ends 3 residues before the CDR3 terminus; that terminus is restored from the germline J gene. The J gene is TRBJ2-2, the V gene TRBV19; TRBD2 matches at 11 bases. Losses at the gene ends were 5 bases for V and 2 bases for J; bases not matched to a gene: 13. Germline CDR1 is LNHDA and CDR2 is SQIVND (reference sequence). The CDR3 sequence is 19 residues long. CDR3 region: CASSARSLAGAYNTGELFF. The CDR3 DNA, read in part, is TGTGCCAGTAGTGCAAGGTCACTAGCGGGGGCCTACAACACCGGGGAG.

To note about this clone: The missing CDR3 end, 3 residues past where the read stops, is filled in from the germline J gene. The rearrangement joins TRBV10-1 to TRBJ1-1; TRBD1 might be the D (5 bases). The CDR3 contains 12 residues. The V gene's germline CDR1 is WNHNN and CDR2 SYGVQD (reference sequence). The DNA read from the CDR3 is TGCGCCAGCAGTGAGACCGGGACTTTG. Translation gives CASSETGTL. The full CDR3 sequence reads CASSETGTLAFF.

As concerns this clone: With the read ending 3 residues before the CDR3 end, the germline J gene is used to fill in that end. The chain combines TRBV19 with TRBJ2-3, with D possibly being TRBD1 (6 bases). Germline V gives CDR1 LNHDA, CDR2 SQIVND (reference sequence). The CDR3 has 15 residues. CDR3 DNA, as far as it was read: TGTGCCAGTAATGGAGGACAGAACCTCAATCAGCCG. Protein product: CASNGGQNLNQP. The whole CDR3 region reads CASNGGQNLNQPQYF.

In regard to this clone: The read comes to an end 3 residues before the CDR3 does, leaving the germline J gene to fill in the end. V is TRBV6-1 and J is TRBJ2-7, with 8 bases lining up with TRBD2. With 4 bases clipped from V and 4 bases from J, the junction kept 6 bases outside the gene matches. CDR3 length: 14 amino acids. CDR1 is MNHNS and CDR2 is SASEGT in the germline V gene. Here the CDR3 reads CASSGVAGIYEQYF. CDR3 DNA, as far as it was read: TGTGCCAGCAGTGGGGTAGCGGGGATATACGAG.

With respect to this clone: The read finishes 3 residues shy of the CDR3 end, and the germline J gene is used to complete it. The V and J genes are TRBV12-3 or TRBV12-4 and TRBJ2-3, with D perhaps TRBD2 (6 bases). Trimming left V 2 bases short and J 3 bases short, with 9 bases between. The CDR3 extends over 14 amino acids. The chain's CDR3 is CASSLPGVTDTQYF. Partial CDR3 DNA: TGTGCCAGCAGTTTACCGGGGGTTACAGATACG.

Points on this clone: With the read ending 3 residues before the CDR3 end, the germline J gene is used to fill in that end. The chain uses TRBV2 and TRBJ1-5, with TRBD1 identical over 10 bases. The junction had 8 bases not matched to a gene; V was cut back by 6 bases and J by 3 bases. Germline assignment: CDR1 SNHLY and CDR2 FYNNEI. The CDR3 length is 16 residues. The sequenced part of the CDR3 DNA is TGTGCCAGCAGCATACCGACAGGGGGCGACAATCAGCCC. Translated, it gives CASSIPTGGDNQP. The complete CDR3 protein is CASSIPTGGDNQPQHF.

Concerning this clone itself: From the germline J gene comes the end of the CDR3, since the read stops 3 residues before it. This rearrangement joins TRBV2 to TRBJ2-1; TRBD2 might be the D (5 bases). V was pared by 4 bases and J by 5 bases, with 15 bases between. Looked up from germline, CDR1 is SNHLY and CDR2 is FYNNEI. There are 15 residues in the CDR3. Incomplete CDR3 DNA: TGTGCCAGCAGTGTAGGGCTAGCACAGAACAATGAG. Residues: CASSVGLAQNNE. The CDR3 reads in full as CASSVGLAQNNEQFF.